This paragraph covers one T cell receptor beta chain sequence. Its antigen is unknown. Antigen-specific CD4+ T cells were expanded (with viral peptide pools) by the ViraFEST assay ahead of sequencing. Isolating CD4+ T cells followed about 11 days of culture. In the vaccine recipients, nucleocapsid antibodies were negative and there was no prior SARS-CoV-2 infection. The authors replaced half the medium with IL-2 medium on days 3 and 7. This sample was included in a study of vaccination effects on CD4 cells after COVID-19. CDR3 length: 14 amino acids. Germline loops: CDR1 MNHEY, CDR2 SVGEGT. With 3 bases removed from V and 7 bases from J, the gap between germline ends came to 12 bases. Assay used: immunoSEQ multiplex PCR; TCRdb lists only in-frame clones, some missing. The profile shows about 43,000 clones, roughly four fifths of them singletons.

The V and J genes are TRBV6-2 or TRBV6-3 and TRBJ1-4; D unclear. The source of this sequence is a human donor who received a COVID-19 vaccine. The source was CD4+ T cells from PBMCs cultured with SARS-CoV-2 spike peptides, collected before COVID-19 vaccination. The CDR3 reads CASSYWAQSEKLFF. CDR3 sequence (DNA): TGTGCCAGCAGTTATTGGGCCCAGTCTGAAAAACTGTTTTTT.